The 11 T cell receptor beta chains below come from one sample, sequenced in a study of blood T cell repertoires in COVID-19. Only in-frame clones appear in the TCRdb table, and some are missing; sequencing was by immunoSEQ multiplex PCR. The sample includes under 250,000 clones, nearly 90% of them seen just once. The sequencing sample was made of PBMCs or T cells enriched from blood (not recorded which). Receptors were obtained from a man under 40 who had recovered from COVID-19.

The chain employs TRBV14 and TRBJ2-4, with 9 bases that match TRBD2. V lost 0 bases to trimming and J lost 0 bases; unmatched junction nucleotides: 9. CDR1 is SGHDN and CDR2 is FVKESK in the germline V gene. The CDR3 is 19 amino acids. CDR3 protein: CASSQDPAGGLLAKNIQYF. The DNA of the CDR3 is TGTGCCAGCAGCCAAGACCCAGCGGGGGGCCTCCTAGCCAAAAACATTCAGTACTTC.

This chain links TRBV3-1 (or the pseudogene TRBV3-2) with TRBJ2-7; TRBD2 matches at 11 bases. Trimming at V came to 4 bases and at J to 4 bases, leaving 6 bases not matched to a gene. Per the germline V gene, CDR1 is LGHDT and CDR2 is YNNKEL (reference sequence). The CDR3 loop spans 15 amino acids. CDR3 coding DNA: TGTGCCAGCAGCCCGACTAGCGGGAAAGTGTACGAGCAGTACTTC. Protein: CASSPTSGKVYEQYF.

J is TRBJ1-2 and V is TRBV19, with 9 bases fitting TRBD1. V was pared by 5 bases and J by 6 bases, with 10 bases of the junction left unmatched. Germline V CDR1 and CDR2: LNHDA, SQIVND (reference sequence). This CDR3 spans 15 amino acids. CDR3 in DNA: TGTGCCAGTAGTTTAAAACGGACAGGGGCGAATGGCTACACCTTC. Translation gives CASSLKRTGANGYTF.

This chain links TRBV28 with TRBJ2-3; the match to TRBD1 covers 10 bases. Germline values: CDR1 MDHEN, CDR2 SYDVKM. V gave up 2 bases and J gave up 6 bases; unmatched junction bases: 5. The CDR3 is made up of 15 amino acids. The CDR3 region is CASSLGQGGRDTQYF. The CDR3 DNA is TGTGCCAGCAGTTTAGGACAGGGGGGTCGGGATACGCAGTATTTT.

The gene calls are TRBV4-2 and TRBJ2-2; 8 bases line up with TRBD1. V shed 6 bases and J 5 bases; nucleotides not matched to a gene: 8. The CDR3 has 15 residues. Germline V gives CDR1 LGHNA, CDR2 YNFKEQ. This chain's CDR3 is CASRLDRGGTGELFF. The CDR3 nucleotides are TGTGCCAGCAGACTTGACAGGGGCGGGACCGGGGAGCTGTTTTTT.

The chain combines TRBV7-9 with TRBJ1-1; TRBD1 is a possible D gene (6 bases). The CDR3 has 15 amino acids. Germline CDR1 reads SEHNR; CDR2 reads FQNEAQ (reference sequence). V was cut by 5 bases and J by 1 base, with 14 bases left in between. CDR3 residues: CASSPQGQTNTEAFF. CDR3 bases: TGTGCCAGCAGCCCCCAAGGACAGACGAACACTGAAGCTTTCTTT.

The rearrangement joins TRBV6-5 to TRBJ1-1; TRBD1 aligns across 9 bases. This CDR3 is 12 amino acids long. V lost 5 bases and J lost 6; bases outside the gene matches: 1. CDR1 MNHEY and CDR2 SVGAGI come from the germline V gene. The chain's CDR3 is CASSRQGAEAFF. The DNA for the CDR3 is TGTGCCAGCAGTCGACAGGGGGCTGAAGCTTTCTTT.

This clone was seen only once. This chain links TRBV21-1 with TRBJ2-7; TRBD1 is taken as the D call from the table, unchecked against the DNA. TRBV21-1 is classified as a pseudogene. There are 17 residues in the CDR3. The CDR3 loop reads CASSKVTAETVTYEQYF. DNA for the CDR3: TGTGCCAGCAGCAAAGTGACAGCCGAGACTGTTACCTACGAGCAGTACTTC.

V and J are TRBV28 and TRBJ2-7; no clear D gene. CDR1 is MDHEN and CDR2 is SYDVKM in the germline V gene. Trimming shortened V by 5 bases and J by 7 bases, and 12 bases separated the two germline ends. The CDR3 consists of 12 residues. This CDR3 is CASSERMEEQYF. The CDR3, as DNA: TGTGCCAGCAGTGAACGCATGGAGGAGCAGTACTTC.

The chain has TRBV3-1 (or the pseudogene TRBV3-2) and TRBJ2-1; TRBD2 aligns across 13 bases. V was pared by 4 bases and J by 5 bases, with 20 bases of the junction left unmatched. Germline CDR1 reads LGHDT; CDR2 reads YNNKEL (reference sequence). The CDR3 consists of 21 residues. CDR3 nucleotide sequence: TGTGCCAGCAGCCGAAATATTCCGGGACTAGCGGGGAACAATCTAGACAATGAGCAGTTCTTC. Translated, it gives CASSRNIPGLAGNNLDNEQFF.

The chain employs TRBV3-1 (or the pseudogene TRBV3-2) and TRBJ1-1; 7 nucleotides agree with TRBD1. The CDR3 sequence is 16 residues long. From germline, CDR1 is LGHDT and CDR2 YNNKEL (reference sequence). Losses at the gene ends were 2 bases for V and 0 bases for J; bases not matched to a gene: 6. The CDR3 region has the DNA TGTGCCAGCAGCCAACAGGGGGGTCTAATGAACACTGAAGCTTTCTTT. Translating it yields CASSQQGGLMNTEAFF.